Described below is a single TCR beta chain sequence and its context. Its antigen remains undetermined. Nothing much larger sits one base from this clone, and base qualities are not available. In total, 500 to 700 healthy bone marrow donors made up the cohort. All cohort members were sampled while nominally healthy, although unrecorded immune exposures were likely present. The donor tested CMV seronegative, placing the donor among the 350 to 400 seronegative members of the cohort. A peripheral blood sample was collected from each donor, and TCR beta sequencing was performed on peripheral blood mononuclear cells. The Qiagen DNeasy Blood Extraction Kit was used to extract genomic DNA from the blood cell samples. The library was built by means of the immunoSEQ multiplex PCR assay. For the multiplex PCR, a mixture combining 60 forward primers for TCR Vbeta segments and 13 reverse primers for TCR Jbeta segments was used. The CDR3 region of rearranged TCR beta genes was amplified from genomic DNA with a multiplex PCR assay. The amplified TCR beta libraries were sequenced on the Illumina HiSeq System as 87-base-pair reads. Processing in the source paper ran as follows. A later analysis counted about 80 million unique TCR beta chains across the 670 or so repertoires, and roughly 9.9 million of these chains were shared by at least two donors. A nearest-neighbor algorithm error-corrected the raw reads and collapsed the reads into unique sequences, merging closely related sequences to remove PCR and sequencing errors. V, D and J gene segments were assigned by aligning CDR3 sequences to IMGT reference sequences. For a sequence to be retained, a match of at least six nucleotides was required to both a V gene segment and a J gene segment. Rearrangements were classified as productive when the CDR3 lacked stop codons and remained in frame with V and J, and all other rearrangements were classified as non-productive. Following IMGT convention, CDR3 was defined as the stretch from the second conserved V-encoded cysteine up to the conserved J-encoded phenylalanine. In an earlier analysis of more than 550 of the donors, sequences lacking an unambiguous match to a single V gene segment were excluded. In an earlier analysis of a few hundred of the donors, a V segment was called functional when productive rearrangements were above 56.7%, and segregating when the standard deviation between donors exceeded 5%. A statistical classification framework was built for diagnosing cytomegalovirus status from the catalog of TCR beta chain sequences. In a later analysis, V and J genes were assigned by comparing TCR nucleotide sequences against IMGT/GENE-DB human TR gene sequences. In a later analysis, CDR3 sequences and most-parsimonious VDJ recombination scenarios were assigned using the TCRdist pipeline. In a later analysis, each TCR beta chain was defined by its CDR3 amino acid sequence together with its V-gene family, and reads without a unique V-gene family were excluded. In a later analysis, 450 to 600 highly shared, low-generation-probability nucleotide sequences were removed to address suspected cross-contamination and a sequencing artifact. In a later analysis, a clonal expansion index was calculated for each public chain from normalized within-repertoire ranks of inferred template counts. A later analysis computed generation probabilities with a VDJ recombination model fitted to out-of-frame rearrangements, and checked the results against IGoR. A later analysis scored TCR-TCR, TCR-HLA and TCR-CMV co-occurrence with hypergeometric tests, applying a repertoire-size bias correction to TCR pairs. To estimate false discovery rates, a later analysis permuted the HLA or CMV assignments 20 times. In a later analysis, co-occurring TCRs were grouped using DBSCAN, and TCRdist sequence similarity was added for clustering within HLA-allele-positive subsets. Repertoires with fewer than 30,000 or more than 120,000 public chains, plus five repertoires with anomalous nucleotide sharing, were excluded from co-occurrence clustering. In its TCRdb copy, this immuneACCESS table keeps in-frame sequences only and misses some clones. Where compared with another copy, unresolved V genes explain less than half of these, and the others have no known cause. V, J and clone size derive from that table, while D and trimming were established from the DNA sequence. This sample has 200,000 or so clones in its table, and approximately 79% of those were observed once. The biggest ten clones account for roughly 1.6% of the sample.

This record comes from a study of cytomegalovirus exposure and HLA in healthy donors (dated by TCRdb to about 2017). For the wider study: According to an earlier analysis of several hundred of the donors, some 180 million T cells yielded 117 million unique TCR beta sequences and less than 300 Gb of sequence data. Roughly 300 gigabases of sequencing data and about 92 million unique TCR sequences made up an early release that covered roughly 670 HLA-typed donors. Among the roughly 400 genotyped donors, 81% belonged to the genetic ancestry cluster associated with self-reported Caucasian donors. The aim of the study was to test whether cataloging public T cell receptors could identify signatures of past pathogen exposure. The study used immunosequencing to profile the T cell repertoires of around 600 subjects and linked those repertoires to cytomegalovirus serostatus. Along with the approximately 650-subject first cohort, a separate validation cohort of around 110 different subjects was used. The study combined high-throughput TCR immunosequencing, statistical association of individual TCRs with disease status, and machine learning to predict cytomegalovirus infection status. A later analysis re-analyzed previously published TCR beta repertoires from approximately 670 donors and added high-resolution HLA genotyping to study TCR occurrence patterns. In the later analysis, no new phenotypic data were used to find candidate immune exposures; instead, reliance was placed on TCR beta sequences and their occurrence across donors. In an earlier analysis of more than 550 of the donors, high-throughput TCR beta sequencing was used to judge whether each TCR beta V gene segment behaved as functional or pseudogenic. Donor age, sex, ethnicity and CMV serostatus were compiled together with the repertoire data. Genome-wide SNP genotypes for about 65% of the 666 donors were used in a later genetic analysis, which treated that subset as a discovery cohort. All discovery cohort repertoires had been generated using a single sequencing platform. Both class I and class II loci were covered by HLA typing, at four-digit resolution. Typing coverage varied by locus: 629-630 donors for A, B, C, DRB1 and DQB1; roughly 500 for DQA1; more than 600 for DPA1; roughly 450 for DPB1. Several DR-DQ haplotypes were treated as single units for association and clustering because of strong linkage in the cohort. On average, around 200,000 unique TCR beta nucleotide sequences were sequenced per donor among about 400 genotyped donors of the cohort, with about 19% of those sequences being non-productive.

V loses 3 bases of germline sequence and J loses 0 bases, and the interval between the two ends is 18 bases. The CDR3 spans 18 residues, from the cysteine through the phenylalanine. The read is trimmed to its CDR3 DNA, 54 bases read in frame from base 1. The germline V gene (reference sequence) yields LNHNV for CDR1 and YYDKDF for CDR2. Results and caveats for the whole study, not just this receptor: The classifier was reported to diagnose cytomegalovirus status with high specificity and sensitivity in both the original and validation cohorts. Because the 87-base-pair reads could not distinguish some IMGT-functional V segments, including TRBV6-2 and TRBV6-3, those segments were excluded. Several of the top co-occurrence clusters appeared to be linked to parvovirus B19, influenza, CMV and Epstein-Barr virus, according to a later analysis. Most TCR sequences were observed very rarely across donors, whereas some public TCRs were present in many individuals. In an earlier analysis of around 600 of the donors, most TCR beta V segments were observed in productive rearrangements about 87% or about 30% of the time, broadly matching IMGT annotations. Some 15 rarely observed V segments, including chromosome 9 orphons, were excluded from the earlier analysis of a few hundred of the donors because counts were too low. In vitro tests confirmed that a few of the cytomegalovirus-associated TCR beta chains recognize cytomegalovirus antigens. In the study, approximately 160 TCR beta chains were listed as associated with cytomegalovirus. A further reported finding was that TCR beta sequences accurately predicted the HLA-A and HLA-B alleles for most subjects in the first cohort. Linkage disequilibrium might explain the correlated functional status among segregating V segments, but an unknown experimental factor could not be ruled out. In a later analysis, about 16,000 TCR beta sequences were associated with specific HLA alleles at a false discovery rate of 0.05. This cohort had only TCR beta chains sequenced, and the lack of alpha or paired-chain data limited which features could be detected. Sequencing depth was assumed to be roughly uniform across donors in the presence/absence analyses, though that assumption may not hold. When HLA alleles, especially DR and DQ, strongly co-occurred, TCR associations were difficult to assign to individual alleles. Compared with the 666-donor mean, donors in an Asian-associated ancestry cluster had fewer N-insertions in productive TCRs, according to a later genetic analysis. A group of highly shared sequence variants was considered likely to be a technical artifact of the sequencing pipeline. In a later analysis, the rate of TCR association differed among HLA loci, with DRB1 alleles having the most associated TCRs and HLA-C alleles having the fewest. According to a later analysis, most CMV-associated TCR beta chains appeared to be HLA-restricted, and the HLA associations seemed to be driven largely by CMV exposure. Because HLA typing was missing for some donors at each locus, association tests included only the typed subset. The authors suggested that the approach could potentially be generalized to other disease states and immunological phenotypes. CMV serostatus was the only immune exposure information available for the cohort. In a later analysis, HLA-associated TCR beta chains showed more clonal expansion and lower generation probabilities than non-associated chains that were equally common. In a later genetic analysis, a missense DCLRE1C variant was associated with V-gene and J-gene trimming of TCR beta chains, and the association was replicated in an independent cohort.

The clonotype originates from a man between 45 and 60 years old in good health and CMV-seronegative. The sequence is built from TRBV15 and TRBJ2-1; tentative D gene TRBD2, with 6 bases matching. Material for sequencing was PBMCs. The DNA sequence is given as TGTGCCACCAGCAGGACGTCGGGAGCCAGGAGCTCCTACAATGAGCAGTTCTTC. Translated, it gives CATSRTSGARSSYNEQFF.